One sample yielded the 3 T cell receptor beta chains listed below, sequenced in a study of blood T cell repertoires in COVID-19. TCRdb's table, derived via immunoSEQ multiplex PCR, lists solely in-frame clones and lacks some. Among some 150,000 clones listed, approximately 84% were seen once. The sample consisted of PBMCs or T cells enriched from blood (not recorded which). The receptors originated from a human donor with acute COVID-19. The donor label of this sample is uncertain.

The CDR3 loop reads CASSHRGAGELFF. The CDR3 nucleotides are TGTGCCAGCAGTCACAGGGGAGCCGGGGAGCTGTTTTTT. J is TRBJ2-2 and V is TRBV6-1, with 7 bases fitting TRBD1. The CDR3 length is 13 residues. J was trimmed by 6 bases and V by 5 bases; bases with no gene match: 3. The germline V gene encodes CDR1 MNHNS and CDR2 SASEGT.

J is TRBJ1-1 and V is TRBV4-1, with D maybe TRBD1 (5 bases). This CDR3 comprises 16 residues. Germline V gene data show CDR1 as MGHRA and CDR2 as YSYEKL. Between the trimmed V and J ends, which lost 0 bases and 2 bases, there was a span of 13 bases. In DNA form, the CDR3 reads TGCGCCAGCAGCCAAGAGATAACAGGAGCAAACACTGAAGCTTTCTTT. Its translation is CASSQEITGANTEAFF.

J is TRBJ2-3 and V is TRBV27; D might be TRBD1 (6 bases). The ends were cut back, 3 bases at V and 4 bases at J, with 20 bases in the middle. Looked up from germline, CDR1 is MNHEY and CDR2 is SMNVEV (reference sequence). The CDR3 sequence is 17 residues long. CDR3 in DNA: TGTGCCAGCAGTTTTAGGGCAAACAGGGCCCGGGCAGATACGCAGTATTTT. This gives the protein CASSFRANRARADTQYF.